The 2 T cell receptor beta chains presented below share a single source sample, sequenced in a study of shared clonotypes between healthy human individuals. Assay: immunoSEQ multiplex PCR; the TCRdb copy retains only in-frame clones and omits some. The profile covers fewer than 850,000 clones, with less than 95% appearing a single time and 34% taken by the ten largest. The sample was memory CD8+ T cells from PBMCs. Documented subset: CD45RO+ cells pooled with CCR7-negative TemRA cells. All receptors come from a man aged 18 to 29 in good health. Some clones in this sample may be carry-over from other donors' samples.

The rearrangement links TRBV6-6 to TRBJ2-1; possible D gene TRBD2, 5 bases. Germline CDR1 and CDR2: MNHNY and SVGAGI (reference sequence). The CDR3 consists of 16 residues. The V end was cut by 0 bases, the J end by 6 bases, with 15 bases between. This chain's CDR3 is CASSYSSSSIFNEQFF. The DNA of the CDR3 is TGTGCCAGCAGTTACTCGTCGTCTAGCATCTTCAATGAGCAGTTCTTC.

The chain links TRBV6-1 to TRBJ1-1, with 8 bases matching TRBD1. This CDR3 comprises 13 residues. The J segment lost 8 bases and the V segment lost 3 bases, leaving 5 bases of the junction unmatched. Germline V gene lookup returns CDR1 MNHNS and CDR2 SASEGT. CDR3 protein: CASSDYRGNEAFF. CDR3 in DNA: TGTGCCAGCAGTGACTACAGGGGGAACGAAGCTTTCTTT.